The T cell receptor beta chain described here comes from a study of regulatory T cells in long-lasting Graves disease. Both iRepertoire HTBI primers and Arm-PCR of CDR3 regions were used to build the TCR beta libraries. MiXCR, applied by TCRdb to the multiplex PCR reads, yields one record per CDR3 protein. The table has some 200,000 distinct CDR3 sequences, approximately 19% seen once. Noted time point: newly diagnosed GD, antithyroid drugs for less than 3 months. Preparation of the TCR library used RNA extracted from PBMCs. Trimming took 6 bases from V and 4 from J, leaving 12 bases between them. The V gene's germline CDR1 is SGHTA and CDR2 FQGNSA. CDR3 length: 13 residues. This clonotype appeared many times. The same specimen was also included in a second study, on T cells in Graves' hyperthyroidism and ophthalmopathy.

This material consisted of peripheral blood mononuclear cells (PBMCs), taken at new diagnosis, from a patient treated with antithyroid drugs. The TCR originated in a woman under 40 with Graves disease. This chain uses TRBV7-2 with TRBJ2-5; D ambiguous. The CDR3 DNA sequence: TGTGCCAGCAGTCAAGGACGGATAGAGACCCAGTACTTC. This encodes CASSQGRIETQYF.